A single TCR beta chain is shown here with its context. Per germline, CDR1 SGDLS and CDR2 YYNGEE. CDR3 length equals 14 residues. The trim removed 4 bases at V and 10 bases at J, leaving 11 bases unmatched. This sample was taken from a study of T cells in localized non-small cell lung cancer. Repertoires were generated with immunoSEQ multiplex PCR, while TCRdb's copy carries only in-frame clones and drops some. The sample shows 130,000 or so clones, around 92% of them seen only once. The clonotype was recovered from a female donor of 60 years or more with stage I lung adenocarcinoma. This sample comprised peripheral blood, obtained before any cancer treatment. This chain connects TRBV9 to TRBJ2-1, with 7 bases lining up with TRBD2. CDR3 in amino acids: CASSPTGGGGEQFF. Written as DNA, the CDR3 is TGTGCCAGCAGCCCCACGGGAGGCGGGGGAGAGCAGTTCTTC.